This TCR beta chain was identified in a study of T-cell reconstitution after alpha-beta-depleted transplantation in children. Trimming removed 0 bases at V and 0 bases at J, with 5 bases between. This CDR3 contains 14 residues. The germline V gene encodes CDR1 KGHSH and CDR2 LQKENI. This clonotype has only a few counts. Researchers prepared the TCRbeta library using unique molecular identifiers, the study reports. TCRdb fed the PCR reads into MiXCR, producing one record per CDR3 protein. This sample has more than 450,000 distinct CDR3 sequences, with approximately 20% found just once. The TCR was taken from a human donor who donated a stem cell graft to a child with acute lymphoblastic leukemia. The chain is built from TRBV18 and TRBJ1-1, with D hard to call. The sequencing used PBMCs from the stem cell graft donor, collected from the stem cell graft. CDR3 region: CASSPPGMNTEAFF. CDR3 DNA sequence: TGTGCCAGCTCACCACCGGGTATGAACACTGAAGCTTTCTTT.